This TCR beta chain was retrieved from a study of T cells after yellow fever vaccination. Study as a whole: Where fractions had low cell numbers, libraries were prepared from them with the SMART-Seq v4 Ultra Low Input RNA kit. General study findings and limits: High-abundance clonotypes from the bulk population could contaminate FACS-sorted repertoires.

Template-switching 5'RACE yielded the TCR cDNA; a universal primer site and UMIs were added in the process. Each CDR3 protein gets one entry after TCRdb re-called the 5' RACE reads with MiXCR. The sample holds some 350,000 distinct CDR3 sequences, under 7.5% seen once. Germline trimming cut 3 bases from V and 5 bases from J; bases unmatched to any gene: 16. CDR1 MNHEY and CDR2 SVGAGI come from the germline V gene. The CDR3 sequence is 18 residues long. This clonotype was detected a few times. What it recognizes is unknown. The V call is TRBV6-5, the J call TRBJ2-3; 8 bases agree with TRBD1. The origin of this receptor is a man aged 25-40 years who received the YFV17D yellow fever vaccine. The specimen was PBMCs, collected 5 days after the yellow fever booster vaccination. CDR3 bases: TGTGCCAGCAGTTATTTGGTCCCAATCGGACAGGGCGGAGATACGCAGTATTTT. This codes for CASSYLVPIGQGGDTQYF.